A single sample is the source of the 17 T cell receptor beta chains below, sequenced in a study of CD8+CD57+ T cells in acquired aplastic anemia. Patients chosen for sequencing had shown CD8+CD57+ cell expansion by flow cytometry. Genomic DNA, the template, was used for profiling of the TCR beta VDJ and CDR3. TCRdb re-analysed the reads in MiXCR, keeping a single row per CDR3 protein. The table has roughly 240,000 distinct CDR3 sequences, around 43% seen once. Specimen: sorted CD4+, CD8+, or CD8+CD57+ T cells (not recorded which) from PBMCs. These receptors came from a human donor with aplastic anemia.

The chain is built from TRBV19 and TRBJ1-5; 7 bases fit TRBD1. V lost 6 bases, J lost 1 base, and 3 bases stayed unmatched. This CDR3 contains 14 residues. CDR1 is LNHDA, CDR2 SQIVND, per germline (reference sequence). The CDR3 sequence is CASSGDSSNQPQHF. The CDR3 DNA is TGTGCCAGTAGCGGGGACAGCAGCAATCAGCCCCAGCATTTT.

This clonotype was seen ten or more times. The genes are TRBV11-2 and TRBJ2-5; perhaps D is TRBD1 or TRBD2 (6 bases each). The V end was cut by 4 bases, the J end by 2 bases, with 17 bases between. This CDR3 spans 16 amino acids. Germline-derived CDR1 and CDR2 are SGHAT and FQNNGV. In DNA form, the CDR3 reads TGTGCCAGCAGCTGGCAAGGGGGGAGTCGACAAGAGACCCAGTACTTC. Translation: CASSWQGGSRQETQYF.

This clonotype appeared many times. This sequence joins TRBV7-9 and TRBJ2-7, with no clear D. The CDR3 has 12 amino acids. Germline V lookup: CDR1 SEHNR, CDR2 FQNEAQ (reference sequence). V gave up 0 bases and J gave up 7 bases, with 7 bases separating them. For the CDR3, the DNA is TGTGCCAGCAGCTTAGCGGCGGAGGAGCAGTACTTC. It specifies CASSLAAEEQYF.

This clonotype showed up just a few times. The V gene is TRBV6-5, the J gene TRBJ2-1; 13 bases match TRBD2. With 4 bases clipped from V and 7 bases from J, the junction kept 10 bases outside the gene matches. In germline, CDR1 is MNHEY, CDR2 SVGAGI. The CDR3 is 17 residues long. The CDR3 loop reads CASSFKAGGLAGNEQFF. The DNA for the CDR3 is TGTGCCAGCAGTTTTAAGGCGGGGGGACTAGCGGGAAATGAGCAGTTCTTC.

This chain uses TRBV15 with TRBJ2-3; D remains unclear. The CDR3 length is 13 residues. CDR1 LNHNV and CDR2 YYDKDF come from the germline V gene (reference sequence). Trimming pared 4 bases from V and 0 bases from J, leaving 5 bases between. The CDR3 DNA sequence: TGTGCCACCAGCACCCGTAGCACAGATACGCAGTATTTT. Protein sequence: CATSTRSTDTQYF.

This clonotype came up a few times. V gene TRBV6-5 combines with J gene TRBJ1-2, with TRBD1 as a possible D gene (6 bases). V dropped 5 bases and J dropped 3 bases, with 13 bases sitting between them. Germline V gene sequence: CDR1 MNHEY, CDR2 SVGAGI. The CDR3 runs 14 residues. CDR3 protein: CASSEQGGDYGYTF. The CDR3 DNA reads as TGTGCCAGCAGTGAACAGGGAGGCGACTATGGCTACACCTTC.

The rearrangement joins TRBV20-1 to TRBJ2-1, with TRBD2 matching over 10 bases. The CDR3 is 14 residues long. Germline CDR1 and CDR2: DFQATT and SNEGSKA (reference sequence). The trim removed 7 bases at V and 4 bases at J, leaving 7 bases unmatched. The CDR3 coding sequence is TGCAGTGTCTTAGCGGGGGGTCCTTACAATGAGCAGTTCTTC. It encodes CSVLAGGPYNEQFF.

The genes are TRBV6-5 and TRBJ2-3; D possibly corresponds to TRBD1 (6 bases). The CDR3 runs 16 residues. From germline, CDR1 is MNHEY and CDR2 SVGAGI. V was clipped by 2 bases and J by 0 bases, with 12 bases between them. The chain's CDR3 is CASSYAGVSSTDTQYF. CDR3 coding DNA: TGTGCCAGCAGTTACGCAGGGGTTTCCAGCACAGATACGCAGTATTTT.

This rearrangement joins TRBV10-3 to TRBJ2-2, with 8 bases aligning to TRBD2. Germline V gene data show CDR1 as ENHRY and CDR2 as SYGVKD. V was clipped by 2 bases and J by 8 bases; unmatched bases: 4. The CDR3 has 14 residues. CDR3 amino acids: CAISEPSGRGELFF. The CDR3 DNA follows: TGTGCCATCAGTGAGCCTAGCGGGCGTGGGGAGCTGTTTTTT.

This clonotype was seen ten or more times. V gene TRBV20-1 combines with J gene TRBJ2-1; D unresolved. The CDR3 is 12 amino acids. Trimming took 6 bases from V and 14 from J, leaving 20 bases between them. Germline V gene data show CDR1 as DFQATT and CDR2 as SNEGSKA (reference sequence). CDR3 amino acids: CSAALRQPREFF. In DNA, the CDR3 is TGCAGTGCCGCCCTGCGGCAGCCTCGCGAGTTCTTC.

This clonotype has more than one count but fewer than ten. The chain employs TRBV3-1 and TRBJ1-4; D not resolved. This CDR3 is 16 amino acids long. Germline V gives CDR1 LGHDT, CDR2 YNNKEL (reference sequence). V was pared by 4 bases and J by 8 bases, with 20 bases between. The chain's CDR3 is CASSPIGPLREEKLFF. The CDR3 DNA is TGTGCCAGCAGCCCGATCGGGCCCCTGAGGGAGGAAAAACTGTTTTTT.

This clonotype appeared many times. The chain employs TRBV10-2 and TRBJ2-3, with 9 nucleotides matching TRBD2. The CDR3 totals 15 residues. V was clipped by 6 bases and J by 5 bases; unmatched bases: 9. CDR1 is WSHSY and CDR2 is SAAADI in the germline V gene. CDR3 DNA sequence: TGCGCCAGCAGAAAAGCGGGGGGACGACAAGATACGCAGTATTTT. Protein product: CASRKAGGRQDTQYF.

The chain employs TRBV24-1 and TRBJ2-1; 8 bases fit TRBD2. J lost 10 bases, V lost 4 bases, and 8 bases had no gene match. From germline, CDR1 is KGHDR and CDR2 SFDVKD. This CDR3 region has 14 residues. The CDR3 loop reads CATSDRSSGGEQFF. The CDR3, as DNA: TGTGCCACCAGTGACAGGTCAAGCGGGGGAGAGCAGTTCTTC.

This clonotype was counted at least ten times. The CDR3, as DNA: TGTGCCTGGAGTGTGTCAGACACTGAAGCTTTCTTT. This codes for CAWSVSDTEAFF. The rearrangement uses TRBV30 and TRBJ1-1; D not certain. Trimming took off 0 bases at V and 3 bases at J, with 5 bases between the two ends. CDR3 length equals 12 residues. In germline, CDR1 is GTSNPN, CDR2 SVGIG (reference sequence).

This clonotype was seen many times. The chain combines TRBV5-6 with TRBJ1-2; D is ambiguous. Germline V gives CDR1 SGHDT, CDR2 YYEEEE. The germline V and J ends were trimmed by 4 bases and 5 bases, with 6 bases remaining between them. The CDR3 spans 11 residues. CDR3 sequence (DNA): TGTGCCAGCAGCAATTGGTATGGCTACACCTTC. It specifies CASSNWYGYTF.

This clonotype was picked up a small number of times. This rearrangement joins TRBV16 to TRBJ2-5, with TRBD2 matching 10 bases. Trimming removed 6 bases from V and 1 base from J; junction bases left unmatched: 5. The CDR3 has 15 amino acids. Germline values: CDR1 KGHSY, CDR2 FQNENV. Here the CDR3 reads CASRRTSGGQETQYF. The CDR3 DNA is TGTGCCAGCAGACGGACTAGCGGAGGCCAAGAGACCCAGTACTTC.

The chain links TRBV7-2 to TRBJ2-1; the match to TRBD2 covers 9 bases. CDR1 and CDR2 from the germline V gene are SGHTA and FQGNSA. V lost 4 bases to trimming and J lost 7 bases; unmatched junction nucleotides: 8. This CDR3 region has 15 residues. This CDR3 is CASSSGLAPRNEQFF. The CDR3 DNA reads TGTGCCAGCAGCTCAGGACTAGCGCCGAGGAATGAGCAGTTCTTC.